The source of this TCR beta chain is a study of cytomegalovirus exposure and HLA in healthy donors. Study findings and constraints: TCR beta V segments were, for the most part, productive about 87% or about 30% of the time in an earlier analysis.

The PCR contained 60 Vbeta and 13 Jbeta primers. The assay was immunoSEQ multiplex PCR, and TCRdb's table has in-frame clones only and misses some. The sample lists fewer than 250,000 clones, over 75% seen once, with about 1.8% in the top ten. Looked up from germline, CDR1 is LGHNT and CDR2 is FRNRAP. The CDR3 loop spans 15 amino acids. V was cut by 9 bases and J by 6 bases, with 22 bases left in between. Points on this clone: The antigen is undetermined.

The origin of this receptor is a man younger than 35 in good health and CMV-seronegative. Sequenced sample: PBMCs. The chain links TRBV12-5 to TRBJ2-3; TRBD2 might be the D (6 bases). The CDR3 loop is CASNYPGLPFDTQYF. In nucleotides, the CDR3 is TGTGCTAGCAACTACCCGGGACTGCCGTTTGATACGCAGTATTTT.